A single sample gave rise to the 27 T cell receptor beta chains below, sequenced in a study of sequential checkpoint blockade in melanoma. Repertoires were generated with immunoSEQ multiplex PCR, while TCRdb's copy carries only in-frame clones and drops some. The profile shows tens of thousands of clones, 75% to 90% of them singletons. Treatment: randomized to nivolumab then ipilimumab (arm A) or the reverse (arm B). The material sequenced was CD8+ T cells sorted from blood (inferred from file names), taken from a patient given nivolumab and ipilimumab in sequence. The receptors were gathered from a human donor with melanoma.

DNA of the CDR3: TGTGCCAGCAGCGAACTACTAGCGGGAGCGTGGAATGAGCAGTTCTTC. The encoded protein is CASSELLAGAWNEQFF. The V gene is TRBV2, the J gene TRBJ2-1, with TRBD2 matching 11 bases. Germline CDR1 SNHLY, CDR2 FYNNEI. The CDR3 has 16 residues. V gave up 6 bases and J gave up 7 bases; unmatched junction bases: 11. Looking up the rest from reference TRBV2 and TRBJ2-1 gives the full variable domain: EPEVTQTPSHQVTQMGQEVILRCVPISNHLYFYWYRQILGQKVEFLVSFYNNEISEKSEIFDDQFSVERPDGSNFTLKIRSTKLEDSAMYFCASSELLAGAWNEQFFGPGTRLTVL.

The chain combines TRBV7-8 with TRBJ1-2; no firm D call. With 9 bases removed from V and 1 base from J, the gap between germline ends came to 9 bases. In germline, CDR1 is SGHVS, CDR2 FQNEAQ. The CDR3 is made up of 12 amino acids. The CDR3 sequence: CASTQSNYGYTF. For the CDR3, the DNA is TGTGCCAGTACACAGAGTAACTATGGCTACACCTTC.

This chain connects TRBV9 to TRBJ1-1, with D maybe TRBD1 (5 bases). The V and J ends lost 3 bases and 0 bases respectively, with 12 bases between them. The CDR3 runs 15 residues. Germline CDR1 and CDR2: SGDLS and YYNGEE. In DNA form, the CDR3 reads TGTGCCAGCAGCGATGACAGCACCTTGAACACTGAAGCTTTCTTT. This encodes CASSDDSTLNTEAFF.

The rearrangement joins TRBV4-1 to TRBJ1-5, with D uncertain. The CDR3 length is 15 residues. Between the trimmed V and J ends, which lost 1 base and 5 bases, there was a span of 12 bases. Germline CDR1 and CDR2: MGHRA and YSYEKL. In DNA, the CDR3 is TGCGCCAGCAGCCAAGTGACGGACGGGGATCAGCCCCAGCATTTT. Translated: CASSQVTDGDQPQHF.

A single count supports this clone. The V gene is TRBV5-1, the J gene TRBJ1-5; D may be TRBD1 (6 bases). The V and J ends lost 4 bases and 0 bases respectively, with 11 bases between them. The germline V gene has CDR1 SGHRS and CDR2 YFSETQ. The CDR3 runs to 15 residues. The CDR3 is CASSPTGLSNQPQHF. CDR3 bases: TGCGCCAGCAGCCCGACAGGACTTAGCAATCAGCCCCAGCATTTT.

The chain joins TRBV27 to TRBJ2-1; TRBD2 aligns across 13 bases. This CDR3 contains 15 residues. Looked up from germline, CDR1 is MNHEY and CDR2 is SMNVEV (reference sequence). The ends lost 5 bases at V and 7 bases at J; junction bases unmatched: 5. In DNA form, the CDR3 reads TGTGCCAGCAGTCTTGGGACTAGCGGGATAAATGAGCAGTTCTTC. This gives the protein CASSLGTSGINEQFF.

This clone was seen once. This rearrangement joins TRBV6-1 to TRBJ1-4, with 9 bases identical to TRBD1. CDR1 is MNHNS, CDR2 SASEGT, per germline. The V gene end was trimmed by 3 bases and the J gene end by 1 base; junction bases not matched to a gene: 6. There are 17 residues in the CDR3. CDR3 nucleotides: TGTGCCAGCAGTGAGTACAGGGGGCGAGGAACTAATGAAAAACTGTTTTTT. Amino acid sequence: CASSEYRGRGTNEKLFF.

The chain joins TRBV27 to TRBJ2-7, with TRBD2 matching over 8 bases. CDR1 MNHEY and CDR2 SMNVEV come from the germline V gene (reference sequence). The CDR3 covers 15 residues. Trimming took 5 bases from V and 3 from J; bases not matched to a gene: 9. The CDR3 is CASSSGSGPSYEQYF. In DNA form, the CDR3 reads TGTGCCAGCAGTAGCGGGAGTGGACCAAGCTACGAGCAGTACTTC.

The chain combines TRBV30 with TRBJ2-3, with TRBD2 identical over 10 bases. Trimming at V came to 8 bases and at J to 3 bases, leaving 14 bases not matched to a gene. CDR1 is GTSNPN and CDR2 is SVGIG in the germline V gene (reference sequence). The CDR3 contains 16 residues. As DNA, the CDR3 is TGTGCCGTTACCGGGCTAGCGGGAGAAAGTACAGATACGCAGTATTTT. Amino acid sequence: CAVTGLAGESTDTQYF.

CDR3 residues: CASSSRQMNTEAFF. CDR3 bases: TGTGCCAGCAGCTCCAGACAGATGAACACTGAAGCTTTCTTT. The chain is built from TRBV7-9 and TRBJ1-1, with D perhaps matching TRBD1 (5 bases). Trimming stripped 4 bases from V and 0 bases from J, with 9 bases between. Germline V gives CDR1 SEHNR, CDR2 FQNEAQ (reference sequence). This CDR3 is built from 14 residues.

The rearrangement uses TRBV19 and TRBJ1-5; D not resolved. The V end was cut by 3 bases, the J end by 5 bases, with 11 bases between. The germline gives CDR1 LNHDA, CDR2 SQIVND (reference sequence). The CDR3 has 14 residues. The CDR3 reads CASSIRAGYQPQHF. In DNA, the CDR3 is TGTGCCAGTAGTATCCGAGCGGGTTATCAGCCCCAGCATTTT.

CDR3 in amino acids: CASSVLAGVGNEQFF. Written as DNA, the CDR3 is TGTGCCAGCAGCGTTCTAGCGGGAGTGGGGAATGAGCAGTTCTTC. The chain employs TRBV9 and TRBJ2-1; 10 bases are shared with TRBD2. This CDR3 is built from 15 residues. Trimming took 2 bases from V and 7 from J; bases not matched to a gene: 6. Per germline, CDR1 SGDLS and CDR2 YYNGEE.

The CDR3 DNA reads as TGTGCCAGCAGTCCATGGACAACAGGGGGCAACACCGGGGAGCTGTTTTTT. It is translated as CASSPWTTGGNTGELFF. The chain is built from TRBV28 and TRBJ2-2; 9 bases fit TRBD1. CDR1 and CDR2 from the germline V gene are MDHEN and SYDVKM. This CDR3 has 17 amino acids. V lost 5 bases and J lost 2; bases outside the gene matches: 9. Combining the CDR3 with reference TRBV28 and TRBJ2-2 gives the whole variable domain DVKVTQSSRYLVKRTGEKVFLECVQDMDHENMFWYRQDPGLGLRLIYFSYDVKMKEKGDIPEGYSVSREKKERFSLILESASTNQTSMYLCASSPWTTGGNTGELFFGEGSRLTVL.

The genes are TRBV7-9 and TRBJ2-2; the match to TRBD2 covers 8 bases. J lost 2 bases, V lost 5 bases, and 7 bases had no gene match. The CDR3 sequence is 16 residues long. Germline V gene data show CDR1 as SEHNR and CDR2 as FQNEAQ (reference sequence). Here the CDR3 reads CASSPRTSLNTGELFF. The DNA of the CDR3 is TGTGCCAGCAGCCCCCGGACTAGCCTTAACACCGGGGAGCTGTTTTTT.

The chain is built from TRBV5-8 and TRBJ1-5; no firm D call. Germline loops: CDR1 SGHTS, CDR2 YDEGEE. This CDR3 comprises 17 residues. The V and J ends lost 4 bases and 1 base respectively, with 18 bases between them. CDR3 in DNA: TGTGCCAGCAGCCCCCCGGGAAGAGGATGGAGCAATCAGCCCCAGCATTTT. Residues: CASSPPGRGWSNQPQHF.

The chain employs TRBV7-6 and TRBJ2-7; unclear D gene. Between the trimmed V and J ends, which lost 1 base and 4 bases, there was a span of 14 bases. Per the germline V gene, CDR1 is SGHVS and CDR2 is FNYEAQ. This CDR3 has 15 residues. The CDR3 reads CASSLGTGLGYEQYF. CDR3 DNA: TGTGCCAGCAGCTTAGGTACCGGCCTAGGTTACGAGCAGTACTTC.

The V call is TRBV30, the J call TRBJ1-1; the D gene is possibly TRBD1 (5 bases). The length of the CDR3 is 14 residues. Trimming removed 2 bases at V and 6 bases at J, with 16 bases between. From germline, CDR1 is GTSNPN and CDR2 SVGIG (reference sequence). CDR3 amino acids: CAWSLRAGVAEAFF. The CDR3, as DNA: TGTGCCTGGAGTCTTCGAGCGGGGGTCGCTGAAGCTTTCTTT.

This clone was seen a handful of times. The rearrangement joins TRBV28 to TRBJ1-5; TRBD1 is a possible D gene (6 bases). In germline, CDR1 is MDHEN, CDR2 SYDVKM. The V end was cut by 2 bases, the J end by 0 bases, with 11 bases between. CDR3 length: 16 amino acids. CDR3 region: CASSLGQGNSNQPQHF. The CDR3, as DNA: TGTGCCAGCAGTTTAGGCCAGGGGAATAGCAATCAGCCCCAGCATTTT. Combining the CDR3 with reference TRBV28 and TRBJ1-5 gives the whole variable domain DVKVTQSSRYLVKRTGEKVFLECVQDMDHENMFWYRQDPGLGLRLIYFSYDVKMKEKGDIPEGYSVSREKKERFSLILESASTNQTSMYLCASSLGQGNSNQPQHFGDGTRLSIL.

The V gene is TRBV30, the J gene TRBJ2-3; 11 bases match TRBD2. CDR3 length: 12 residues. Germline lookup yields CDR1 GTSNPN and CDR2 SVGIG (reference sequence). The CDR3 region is CALAGDADTQYF. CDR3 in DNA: TGTGCACTAGCGGGAGACGCAGATACGCAGTATTTT.

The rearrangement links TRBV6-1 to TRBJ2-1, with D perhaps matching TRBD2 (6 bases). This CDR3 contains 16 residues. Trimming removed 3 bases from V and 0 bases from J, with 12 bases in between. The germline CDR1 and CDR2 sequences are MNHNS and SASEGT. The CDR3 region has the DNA TGTGCCAGCAGTGAGGAGGTGACTAGCTCCTACAATGAGCAGTTCTTC. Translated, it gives CASSEEVTSSYNEQFF.

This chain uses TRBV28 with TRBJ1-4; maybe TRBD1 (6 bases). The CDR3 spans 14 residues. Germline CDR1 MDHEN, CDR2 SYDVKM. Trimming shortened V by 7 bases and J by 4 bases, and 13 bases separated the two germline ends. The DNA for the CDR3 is TGTGCCAGCACACAGGGTACGGGTAATGAAAAACTGTTTTTT. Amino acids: CASTQGTGNEKLFF.

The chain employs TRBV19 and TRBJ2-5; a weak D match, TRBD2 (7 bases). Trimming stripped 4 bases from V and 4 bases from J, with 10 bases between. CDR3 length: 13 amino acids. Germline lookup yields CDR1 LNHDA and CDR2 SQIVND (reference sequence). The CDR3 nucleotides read TGTGCCAGTAGTAGCGGGGGCATAGAGACCCAGTACTTC. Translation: CASSSGGIETQYF.

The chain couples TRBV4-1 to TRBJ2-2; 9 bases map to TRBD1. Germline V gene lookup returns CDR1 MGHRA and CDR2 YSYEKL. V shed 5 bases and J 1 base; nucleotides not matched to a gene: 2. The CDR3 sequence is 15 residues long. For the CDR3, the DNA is TGCGCCAGCAGCGCGGGACAGGGGAACACCGGGGAGCTGTTTTTT. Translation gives CASSAGQGNTGELFF.

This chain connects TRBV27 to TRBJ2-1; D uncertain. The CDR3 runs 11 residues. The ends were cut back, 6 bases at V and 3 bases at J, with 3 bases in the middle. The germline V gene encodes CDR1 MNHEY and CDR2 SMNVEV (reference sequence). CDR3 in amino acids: CASSVYNEQFF. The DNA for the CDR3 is TGTGCCAGCAGCGTCTACAATGAGCAGTTCTTC.

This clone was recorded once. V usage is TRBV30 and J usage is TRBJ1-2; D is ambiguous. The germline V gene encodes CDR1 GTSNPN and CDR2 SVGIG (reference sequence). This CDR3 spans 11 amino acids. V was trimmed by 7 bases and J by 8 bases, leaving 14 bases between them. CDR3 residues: CASEESVGYTF. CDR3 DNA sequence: TGTGCCTCTGAGGAGTCAGTCGGCTACACCTTC.

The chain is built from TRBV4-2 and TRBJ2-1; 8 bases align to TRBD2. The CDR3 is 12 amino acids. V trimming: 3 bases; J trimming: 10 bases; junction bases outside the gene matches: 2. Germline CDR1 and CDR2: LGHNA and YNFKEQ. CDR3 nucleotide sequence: TGTGCCAGCAGCCACATAGCGGGAGAGCAGTTCTTC. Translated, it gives CASSHIAGEQFF.

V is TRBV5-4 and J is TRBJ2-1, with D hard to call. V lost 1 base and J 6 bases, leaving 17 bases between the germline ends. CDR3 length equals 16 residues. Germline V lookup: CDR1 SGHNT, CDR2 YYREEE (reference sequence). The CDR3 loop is CASSLNAAGFVNEQFF. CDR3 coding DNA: TGTGCCAGCAGCTTGAATGCAGCCGGGTTCGTCAATGAGCAGTTCTTC.